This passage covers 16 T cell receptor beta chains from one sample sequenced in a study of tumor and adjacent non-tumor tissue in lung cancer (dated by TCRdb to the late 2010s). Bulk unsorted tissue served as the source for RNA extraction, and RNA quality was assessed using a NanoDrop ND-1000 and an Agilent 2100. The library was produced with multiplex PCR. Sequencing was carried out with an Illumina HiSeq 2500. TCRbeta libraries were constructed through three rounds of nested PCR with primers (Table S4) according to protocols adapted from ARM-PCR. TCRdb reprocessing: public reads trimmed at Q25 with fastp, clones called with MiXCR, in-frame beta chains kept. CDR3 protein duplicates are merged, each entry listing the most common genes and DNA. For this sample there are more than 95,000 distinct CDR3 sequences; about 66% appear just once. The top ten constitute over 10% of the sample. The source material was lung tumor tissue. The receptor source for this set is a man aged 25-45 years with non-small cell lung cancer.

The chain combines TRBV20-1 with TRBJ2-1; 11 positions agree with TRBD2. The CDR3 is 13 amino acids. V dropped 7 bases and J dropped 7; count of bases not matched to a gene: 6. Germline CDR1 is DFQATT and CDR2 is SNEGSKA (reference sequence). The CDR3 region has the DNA TGCAGTGATCCTAGCGGGGGGATAAATGAGCAGTTCTTC. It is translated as CSDPSGGINEQFF.

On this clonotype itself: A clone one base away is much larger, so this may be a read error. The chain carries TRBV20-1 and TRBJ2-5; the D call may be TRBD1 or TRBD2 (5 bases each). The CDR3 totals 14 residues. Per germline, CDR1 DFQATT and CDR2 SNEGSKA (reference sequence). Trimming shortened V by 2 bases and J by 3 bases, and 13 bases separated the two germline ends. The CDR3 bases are TGCAGTGCTAGACCACGGCAGGGAGAAGAGACCCAGTACTTC. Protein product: CSARPRQGEETQYF.

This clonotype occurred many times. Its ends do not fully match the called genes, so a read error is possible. The CDR3 nucleotides are TGCAGTGCTAGGAATCGCGGGAGGGCCCTCTTC. Its translation: CSARNRGRALF. The chain uses TRBV20-1 and TRBJ2-1, with TRBD2 matching over 9 bases. Germline CDR1 is DFQATT and CDR2 is SNEGSKA (reference sequence). The CDR3 totals 11 residues.

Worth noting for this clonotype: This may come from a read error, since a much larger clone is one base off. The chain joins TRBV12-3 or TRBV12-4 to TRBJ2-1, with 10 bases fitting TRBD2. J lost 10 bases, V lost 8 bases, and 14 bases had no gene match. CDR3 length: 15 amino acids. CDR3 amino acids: CASLDTSGNQREQFF. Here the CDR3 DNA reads TGTGCCAGCCTGGATACTAGCGGGAACCAAAGGGAGCAGTTCTTC.

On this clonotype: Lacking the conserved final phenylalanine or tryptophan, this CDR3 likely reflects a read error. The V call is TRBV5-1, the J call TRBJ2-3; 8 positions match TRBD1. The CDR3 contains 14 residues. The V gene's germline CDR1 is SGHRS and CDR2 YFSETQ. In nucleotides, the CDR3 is TGCGCCAGCAGCCGAGGACAGGGCACAGATACACAGTATTTA. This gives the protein CASSRGQGTDTQYL.

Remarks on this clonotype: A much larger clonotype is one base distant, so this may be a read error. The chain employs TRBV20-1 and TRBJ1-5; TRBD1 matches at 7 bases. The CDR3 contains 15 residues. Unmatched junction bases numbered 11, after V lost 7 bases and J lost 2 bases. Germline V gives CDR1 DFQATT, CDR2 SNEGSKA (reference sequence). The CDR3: CSVRQGGAGNQPQHF. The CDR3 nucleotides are TGCAGTGTTCGGCAGGGGGGCGCGGGCAATCAGCCCCAGCATTTT.

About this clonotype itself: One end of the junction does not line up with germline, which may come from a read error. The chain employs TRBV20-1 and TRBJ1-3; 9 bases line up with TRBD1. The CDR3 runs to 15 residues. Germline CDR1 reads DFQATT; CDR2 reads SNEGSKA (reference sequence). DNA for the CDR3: TGCAGTTCTAGGGAGGCGGGACAGGGAAGAAATACCATATATTTT. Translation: CSSREAGQGRNTIYF.

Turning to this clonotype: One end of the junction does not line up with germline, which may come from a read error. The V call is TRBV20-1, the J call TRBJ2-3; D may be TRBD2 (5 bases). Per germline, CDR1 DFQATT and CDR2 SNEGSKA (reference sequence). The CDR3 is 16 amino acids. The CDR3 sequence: CSARDVPNGDADTQYF. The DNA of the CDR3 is TGCAGTGCTAGAGACGTGCCTAACGGGGATGCAGATACGCAATATTTT.

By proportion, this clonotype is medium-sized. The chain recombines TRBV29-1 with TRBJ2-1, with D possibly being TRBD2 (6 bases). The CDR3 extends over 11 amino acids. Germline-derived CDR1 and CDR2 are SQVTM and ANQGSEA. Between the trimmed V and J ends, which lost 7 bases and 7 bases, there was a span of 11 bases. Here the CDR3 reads CSARLGNEQFF. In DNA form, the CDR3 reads TGCAGCGCCCGACTAGGTAATGAGCAGTTCTTC.

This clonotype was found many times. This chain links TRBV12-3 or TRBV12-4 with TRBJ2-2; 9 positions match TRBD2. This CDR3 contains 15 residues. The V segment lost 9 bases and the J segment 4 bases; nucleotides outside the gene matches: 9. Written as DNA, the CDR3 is TGTGCCAGTACTCCGGGACTAGCAGTCACCGGGGAGCTGTTTTTT. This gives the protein CASTPGLAVTGELFF.

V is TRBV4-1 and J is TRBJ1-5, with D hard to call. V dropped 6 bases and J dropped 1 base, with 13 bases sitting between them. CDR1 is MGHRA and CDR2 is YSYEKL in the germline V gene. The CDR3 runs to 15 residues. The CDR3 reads CASRNSFSSNQPQHF. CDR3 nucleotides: TGCGCCAGCAGAAACAGCTTCTCAAGCAATCAGCCCCAGCATTTT.

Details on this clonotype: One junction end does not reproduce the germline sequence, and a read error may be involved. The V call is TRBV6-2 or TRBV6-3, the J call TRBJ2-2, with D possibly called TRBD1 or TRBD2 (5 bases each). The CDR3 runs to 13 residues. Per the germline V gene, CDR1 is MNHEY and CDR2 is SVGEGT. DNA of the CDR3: TGTGCCACCAGTTACTCGGACACCGGGGAGCTGTTCTTT. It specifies CATSYSDTGELFF.

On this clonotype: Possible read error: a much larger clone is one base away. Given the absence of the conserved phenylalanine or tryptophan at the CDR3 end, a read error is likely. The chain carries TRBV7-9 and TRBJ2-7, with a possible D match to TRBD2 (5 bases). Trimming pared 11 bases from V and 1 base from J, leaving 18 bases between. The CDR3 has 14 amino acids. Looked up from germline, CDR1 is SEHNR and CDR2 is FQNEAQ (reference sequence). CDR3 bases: TGTGCCGATGACGGTGAGGGCCGGTCCTACGAGCAGTACTAC. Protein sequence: CADDGEGRSYEQYY.

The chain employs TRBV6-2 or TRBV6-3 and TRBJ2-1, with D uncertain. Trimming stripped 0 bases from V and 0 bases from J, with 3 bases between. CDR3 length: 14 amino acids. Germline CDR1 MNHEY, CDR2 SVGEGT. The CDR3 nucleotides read TGTGCCAGCAGTTACTCGAGCTCCTACAATGAGCAGTTCTTC. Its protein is CASSYSSSYNEQFF.

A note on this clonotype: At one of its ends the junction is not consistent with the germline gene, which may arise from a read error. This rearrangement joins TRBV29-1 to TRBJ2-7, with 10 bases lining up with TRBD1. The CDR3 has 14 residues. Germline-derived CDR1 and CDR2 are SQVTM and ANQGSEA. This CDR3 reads CRVAFGTGASEQYF. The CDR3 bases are TGCAGGGTTGCCTTCGGGACAGGGGCGTCTGAGCAGTACTTC.

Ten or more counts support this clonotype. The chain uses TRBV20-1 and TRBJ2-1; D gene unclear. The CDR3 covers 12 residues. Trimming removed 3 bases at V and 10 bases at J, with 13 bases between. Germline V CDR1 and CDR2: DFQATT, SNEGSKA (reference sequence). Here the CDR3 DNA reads TGCAGTGCTAGGGGCCCTACGAAAGAGCAGTTCTTC. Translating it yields CSARGPTKEQFF.